In this sample, the clone carrying this T cell receptor beta chain turned up many times. What it binds is unknown. This sample was included in a study of CD8+CD57+ T cells in acquired aplastic anemia. Study context: On average, sorted CD4+ and CD8+ cells gave about 3.1 ug of DNA.

V shed 6 bases and J shed 5 bases, with 13 bases lying between them. There are 13 residues in the CDR3. Genomic DNA provided the template from which TCR beta VDJ and CDR3 profiles were obtained. TCRdb re-called the reads through MiXCR, storing one row per CDR3 protein. The table lists a few hundred thousand distinct CDR3 sequences, roughly 53% of them singletons. Those patients picked for sequencing had displayed CD8+CD57+ cell expansion on flow cytometry. The enrolled patients all had severe acquired aplastic anemia. General observations from the study: Statistical testing detected no significant gap in CD8+ Simpson's diversity between patients and controls. Overlapping CD8+ CDR3 repertoires of patients and controls contained under 35 shared sequences.

Input material: sorted CD4+, CD8+, or CD8+CD57+ T cells (not recorded which) from PBMCs. The TCR sequence derives from a human donor with aplastic anemia. The chain employs TRBV12-3 or TRBV12-4 and TRBJ2-5, with D perhaps matching TRBD1 (6 bases). The DNA for the CDR3 is TGTGCCAGCAGCCGAGGGGGTTGGGAGACCCAGTACTTC. It codes for CASSRGGWETQYF.